What follows are 32 T cell receptor beta chains derived from one specimen sequenced in a study of neoadjuvant anti-PD-1 for oral cavity cancer. Time point defined: after neoadjuvant nivolumab, at surgical resection. The assay was immunoSEQ multiplex PCR, and TCRdb's table has in-frame clones only and misses some. The sample has roughly 15,000 clones; 40% are singletons. The sample was tumor tissue, taken after nivolumab (anti-PD-1) treatment. Receptor source: a person aged 35 to 85 with oral cavity squamous cell carcinoma.

The chain employs TRBV19 and TRBJ2-1, with no clear D. Germline lookup yields CDR1 LNHDA and CDR2 SQIVND (reference sequence). This CDR3 contains 12 residues. Trimming shortened V by 4 bases and J by 7 bases, and 8 bases separated the two germline ends. CDR3 protein: CASSKIRNEQFF. The CDR3 coding sequence is TGTGCCAGTAGTAAGATCAGGAATGAGCAGTTCTTC.

The CDR3 here is CASRNRGDNQPQHF. CDR3 DNA: TGTGCCAGCAGAAACAGGGGAGACAATCAGCCCCAGCATTTT. The chain is built from TRBV6-1 and TRBJ1-5; 7 bases agree with TRBD1. V lost 6 bases to trimming and J lost 3 bases; unmatched junction nucleotides: 5. The CDR3 runs to 14 residues. Germline lookup yields CDR1 MNHNS and CDR2 SASEGT.

V is TRBV5-4 and J is TRBJ2-2; D might be TRBD2 (5 bases). The germline gives CDR1 SGHNT, CDR2 YYREEE (reference sequence). Trimming cost V 0 bases and J 3 bases, with 9 bases left between them. The CDR3 is 15 residues long. The CDR3 DNA reads as TGTGCCAGCAGCTTGGAACTAGGTGACACCGGGGAGCTGTTTTTT. It codes for CASSLELGDTGELFF.

This clone was detected once. V and J are TRBV18 and TRBJ1-5, with D possibly being TRBD1 (6 bases). The length of the CDR3 is 16 residues. CDR1 and CDR2 (germline): KGHSH, LQKENI. V was clipped by 4 bases and J by 3 bases, with 16 bases between them. The CDR3 coding sequence is TGTGCCAGCTCACACGGGGGGGCAGGGAACAATCAGCCCCAGCATTTT. Protein product: CASSHGGAGNNQPQHF.

The V and J genes are TRBV5-4 and TRBJ2-1, with 10 bases lining up with TRBD1. V trimming: 4 bases; J trimming: 5 bases; junction bases outside the gene matches: 9. The germline CDR1 and CDR2 sequences are SGHNT and YYREEE (reference sequence). This CDR3 is 16 amino acids long. The CDR3 DNA is TGTGCCAGCAGCCTAAGGACAGGGGGGGTCCACAATGAGCAGTTCTTC. Its translation: CASSLRTGGVHNEQFF. The whole variable domain, filled in from reference TRBV5-4 and TRBJ2-1, reads ETGVTQSPTHLIKTRGQQVTLRCSSQSGHNTVSWYQQALGQGPQFIFQYYREEENGRGNFPPRFSGLQFPNYSSELNVNALELDDSALYLCASSLRTGGVHNEQFFGPGTRLTVL.

This clone was recorded many times. This chain connects TRBV7-9 to TRBJ1-2; no reliable D call. V lost 1 base to trimming and J lost 2 bases, with 11 bases between them. CDR1 SEHNR and CDR2 FQNEAQ come from the germline V gene (reference sequence). The CDR3 runs 15 residues. The CDR3 spells CASSLGQRTNYGYTF. In DNA form, the CDR3 reads TGTGCCAGCAGCTTAGGTCAAAGGACCAACTATGGCTACACCTTC.

This clone has just a few counts. The chain joins TRBV11-3 to TRBJ2-7; D may be TRBD1 or TRBD2 (6 bases each). CDR1 is SGHNT and CDR2 is YENEEA in the germline V gene. Trimming removed 1 base from V and 6 bases from J, with 13 bases in between. This CDR3 comprises 14 residues. The CDR3 nucleotides read TGTGCCAGCAGCTTAGGCGGAGGGGGAGTCGAGCAGTACTTC. Amino acids: CASSLGGGGVEQYF.

This clone turned up a few times. The chain has TRBV25-1 and TRBJ1-5; D not resolved. The CDR3 sequence is 13 residues long. Between the trimmed V and J ends, which lost 5 bases and 5 bases, there was a span of 10 bases. CDR1 and CDR2 (germline): MGHDK, SYGVNS. In nucleotides, the CDR3 is TGTGCCAGCAGTAGTACTGGCCATCAGCCCCAGCATTTT. Translation: CASSSTGHQPQHF.

This chain links TRBV6-6 with TRBJ2-7, with TRBD1 as a possible D gene (5 bases). The ends were cut back, 6 bases at V and 2 bases at J, with 17 bases in the middle. Germline-derived CDR1 and CDR2 are MNHNY and SVGAGI (reference sequence). CDR3 size: 15 residues. Here the CDR3 DNA reads TGTGCCAGCAGGGCAAGACAGCTTTTCACCTACGAGCAGTACTTC. This gives the protein CASRARQLFTYEQYF.

This clone has only a few counts. The chain joins TRBV19 to TRBJ2-3, with D possibly TRBD2 on 5 matching bases. The CDR3 has 14 amino acids. Per the germline V gene, CDR1 is LNHDA and CDR2 is SQIVND (reference sequence). V lost 5 bases, J lost 6 bases, and 15 bases lay in between. The CDR3 DNA reads as TGTGCCAGTAGTGTACCCGCCGAGGGTGATACGCAGTATTTT. It specifies CASSVPAEGDTQYF.

The V and J genes are TRBV10-3 and TRBJ2-6, with D perhaps matching TRBD2 (5 bases). Deletions cut 8 bases from V and 2 bases from J, with 16 bases between. The germline CDR1 and CDR2 sequences are ENHRY and SYGVKD. The CDR3 is 16 residues long. CDR3 sequence (DNA): TGTGCCATCGGGTTCCCCGGAGGTCCTGGGGCCAACGTCCTGACTTTC. Translated, it gives CAIGFPGGPGANVLTF.

The J gene is TRBJ1-3, the V gene TRBV5-6, with D perhaps TRBD1 (5 bases). The germline V and J ends were trimmed by 0 bases and 2 bases, with 6 bases remaining between them. Germline V lookup: CDR1 SGHDT, CDR2 YYEEEE. The CDR3 is made up of 14 amino acids. This CDR3 reads CASSLVGAGNTIYF. The CDR3 DNA reads TGTGCCAGCAGCTTGGTAGGGGCTGGAAACACCATATATTTT.

The chain carries TRBV6-5 and TRBJ1-2; D remains unclear. The germline V and J ends were trimmed by 2 bases and 5 bases, with 6 bases remaining between them. The CDR3 has 12 amino acids. Germline V gene data show CDR1 as MNHEY and CDR2 as SVGAGI. This CDR3 is CASSYTGYGYTF. Written as DNA, the CDR3 is TGTGCCAGCAGTTACACCGGGTATGGCTACACCTTC.

This sequence joins TRBV11-2 and TRBJ1-4; 7 bases are a match to TRBD1. Germline V lookup: CDR1 SGHAT, CDR2 FQNNGV. The V gene end was trimmed by 2 bases and the J gene end by 2 bases; junction bases not matched to a gene: 2. CDR3 length: 15 amino acids. The CDR3 DNA is TGTGCCAGCAGCTTAATGACAGGGACTAATGAAAAACTGTTTTTT. Encoded protein: CASSLMTGTNEKLFF.

This clone is labeled as medium-sized. This chain links TRBV5-1 with TRBJ1-1, with a weak D call TRBD1 (6 bases). CDR1 and CDR2 from the germline V gene are SGHRS and YFSETQ. This CDR3 has 15 amino acids. V shed 2 bases and J shed 0 bases, with 11 bases lying between them. The CDR3 coding sequence is TGCGCCAGCAGCTTACGACAGGAGATGAACACTGAAGCTTTCTTT. This encodes CASSLRQEMNTEAFF.

The chain couples TRBV6-1 to TRBJ2-5; 9 nucleotides agree with TRBD2. V dropped 2 bases and J dropped 1; count of bases not matched to a gene: 11. Germline V gene sequence: CDR1 MNHNS, CDR2 SASEGT. The CDR3 is 18 amino acids. CDR3 DNA sequence: TGTGCCAGCAGTGAAAGACCTTGGCTAGCGGGGACCCAAGAGACCCAGTACTTC. It codes for CASSERPWLAGTQETQYF.

This clone counts as medium-sized. This sequence joins TRBV10-1 and TRBJ2-3; 8 bases fit TRBD2. This CDR3 region has 15 residues. From germline, CDR1 is WNHNN and CDR2 SYGVQD (reference sequence). V was clipped by 2 bases and J by 1 base; unmatched bases: 2. Here the CDR3 DNA reads TGCGCCAGCAGTGAGCGGGGGGGCGGCACAGATACGCAGTATTTT. Protein product: CASSERGGGTDTQYF.

This clone is deemed medium-sized. Other DNA sequences in the same sample also yield this CDR3. The chain has TRBV30 and TRBJ1-1; D is ambiguous. Germline values: CDR1 GTSNPN, CDR2 SVGIG (reference sequence). CDR3 length: 12 residues. Trimming removed 3 bases from V and 1 base from J, with 6 bases in between. CDR3 DNA: TGTGCCTGGAGACGGGAGAACACTGAAGCTTTCTTT. Protein: CAWRRENTEAFF.

The chain carries TRBV4-3 and TRBJ1-2, with TRBD1 matching 7 bases. The CDR3 sequence is 16 residues long. Germline V CDR1 and CDR2: LGHNA, YSLEER. V trimming: 4 bases; J trimming: 0 bases; junction bases outside the gene matches: 8. The CDR3 sequence is CASSPVRDSTNYGYTF. The DNA for the CDR3 is TGCGCCAGCAGCCCCGTCCGGGACAGCACTAACTATGGCTACACCTTC.

The chain is built from TRBV9 and TRBJ2-2; 8 bases line up with TRBD1. The CDR3 is 15 amino acids. Germline CDR1 reads SGDLS; CDR2 reads YYNGEE. The J segment lost 0 bases and the V segment lost 6 bases, leaving 4 bases of the junction unmatched. The CDR3 protein is CASTGTGANTGELFF. CDR3 sequence (DNA): TGTGCCAGCACTGGGACAGGAGCGAACACCGGGGAGCTGTTTTTT.

The chain joins TRBV9 to TRBJ2-1, with 8 nucleotides matching TRBD2. Trimming took 4 bases from V and 5 from J; bases not matched to a gene: 8. CDR3 length: 15 amino acids. CDR1 SGDLS and CDR2 YYNGEE come from the germline V gene. The CDR3, as DNA: TGTGCCAGCAGCCCCCGGGGAGCGGGGGACAATGAGCAGTTCTTC. This translates into CASSPRGAGDNEQFF.

CDR3 coding DNA: TGTGCCTGGACTACAGGGGCCTACGAGCAGTACTTC. It yields the protein CAWTTGAYEQYF. This chain uses TRBV30 with TRBJ2-7; 7 nucleotides align to TRBD1. The germline gives CDR1 GTSNPN, CDR2 SVGIG (reference sequence). This CDR3 contains 12 residues. Trimming took 4 bases from V and 2 from J; bases not matched to a gene: 2.

The V gene is TRBV9, the J gene TRBJ2-1; D is possibly TRBD2 (6 bases). CDR1 SGDLS and CDR2 YYNGEE come from the germline V gene. CDR3 length: 17 amino acids. V was cut by 4 bases and J by 3 bases, with 20 bases left in between. DNA for the CDR3: TGTGCCAGCAGCCCCGCGTCGACGGGGGATGGCTACAATGAGCAGTTCTTC. This codes for CASSPASTGDGYNEQFF.

This rearrangement joins TRBV18 to TRBJ1-3; D gene uncertain. Per the germline V gene, CDR1 is KGHSH and CDR2 is LQKENI. The V end was cut by 1 base, the J end by 0 bases, with 7 bases between. This CDR3 has 15 residues. The CDR3 loop reads CASSPRPGSGNTIYF. The CDR3 nucleotides read TGTGCCAGCTCACCACGTCCGGGCTCTGGAAACACCATATATTTT. Complete variable domain (other parts from reference TRBV18 and TRBJ1-3): NAGVMQNPRHLVRRRGQEARLRCSPMKGHSHVYWYRQLPEEGLKFMVYLQKENIIDESGMPKERFSAEFPKEGPSILRIQQVVRGDSAAYFCASSPRPGSGNTIYFGEGSWLTVV.

This rearrangement joins TRBV7-2 to TRBJ1-5; 7 bases agree with TRBD1. The CDR3 length is 15 residues. The ends lost 1 base at V and 5 bases at J; junction bases unmatched: 5. The germline V gene encodes CDR1 SGHTA and CDR2 FQGNSA. The CDR3 reads CASSLDRGEDQPQHF. Written as DNA, the CDR3 is TGTGCCAGCAGCTTAGACAGGGGAGAAGATCAGCCCCAGCATTTT. Using reference TRBV7-2 and TRBJ1-5 for the parts outside the CDR3, the full variable domain is GAGVSQSPSNKVTEKGKDVELRCDPISGHTALYWYRQSLGQGLEFLIYFQGNSAPDKSGLPSDRFSAERTGGSVSTLTIQRTQQEDSAVYLCASSLDRGEDQPQHFGDGTRLSIL.

A single count supports this clone. V is TRBV5-4 and J is TRBJ2-1; 14 nucleotides line up with TRBD2. The CDR3 is 16 amino acids. Losses at the gene ends were 4 bases for V and 6 bases for J; bases not matched to a gene: 6. Germline V gene lookup returns CDR1 SGHNT and CDR2 YYREEE (reference sequence). The CDR3 nucleotides read TGTGCCAGCAGCGCGGGACTAGCGGGGGCCTCCAATGAGCAGTTCTTC. It yields the protein CASSAGLAGASNEQFF.

The chain carries TRBV12-5 and TRBJ1-1; D is perhaps TRBD1 (6 bases). Germline V CDR1 and CDR2: LGHNT, FRNRAP. Trimming took off 1 base at V and 0 bases at J, with 12 bases between the two ends. This CDR3 spans 16 amino acids. CDR3 nucleotide sequence: TGTGCTAGTGGTTTGGGCCCGGGACACTTGAACACTGAAGCTTTCTTT. Translation: CASGLGPGHLNTEAFF.

There are a few counts of this clone. The gene calls are TRBV7-9 and TRBJ2-7; D is possibly TRBD2 (6 bases). The CDR3 runs to 17 residues. Germline loops: CDR1 SEHNR, CDR2 FQNEAQ (reference sequence). Trimming pared 0 bases from V and 4 bases from J, leaving 19 bases between. In nucleotides, the CDR3 is TGTGCCAGCAGCTTAGCGCGTGGCACTAGCCGGGCGTACGAGCAGTACTTC. It yields the protein CASSLARGTSRAYEQYF.

In its sample, this clone ranks as medium-sized. The J gene is TRBJ1-5, the V gene TRBV30, with 9 bases matching TRBD1. J lost 8 bases, V lost 5 bases, and 7 bases had no gene match. This CDR3 has 13 amino acids. In germline, CDR1 is GTSNPN, CDR2 SVGIG (reference sequence). CDR3 in DNA: TGTGCCTGGTCGACAGGGGGTACGGAGCCCCAGCATTTT. It specifies CAWSTGGTEPQHF.

The chain combines TRBV2 with TRBJ2-2; D not certain. Per germline, CDR1 SNHLY and CDR2 FYNNEI. The length of the CDR3 is 13 residues. The V end was cut by 2 bases, the J end by 4 bases, with 5 bases between. The CDR3 sequence: CASSELGTGELFF. For the CDR3, the DNA is TGTGCCAGCAGTGAACTTGGCACCGGGGAGCTGTTTTTT.

This clone was counted between two and nine times. The rearrangement links TRBV7-6 to TRBJ1-6; TRBD1 is a possible D gene (5 bases). CDR3 length equals 15 residues. V shed 5 bases and J shed 7 bases, with 15 bases lying between them. Looked up from germline, CDR1 is SGHVS and CDR2 is FNYEAQ. In DNA, the CDR3 is TGTGCCAGCAGCCCCTGGGGGGTAGACAATTCACCCCTCCACTTT. Translating gives CASSPWGVDNSPLHF.

This clone was counted only a few times. J is TRBJ2-3 and V is TRBV21-1; no check of the table's D call, TRBD2, against the DNA was made. TRBV21-1 is a listed pseudogene. The CDR3 has 18 residues. The CDR3 nucleotides are TGTGCCAGCAGCAAAGCGTTCTCTTCACGGGGGGAGACAGATACGCAGTATTTT. Translating it yields CASSKAFSSRGETDTQYF.